One and the same sample provided the 11 T cell receptor beta chains below, sequenced in a study of blood T cell repertoires in COVID-19. Profiled with immunoSEQ multiplex PCR; TCRdb holds only in-frame clones, not every one. The data hold approximately 150,000 clones, with over 80% observed a single time. The sequencing input was peripheral blood. These receptors were taken from a man aged 50-60 years who had recovered from COVID-19.

This clone was counted once. The J gene is TRBJ2-7, the V gene TRBV7-9; 8 bases match TRBD2. V dropped 5 bases and J dropped 4; count of bases not matched to a gene: 10. The CDR3 covers 15 residues. Germline V gives CDR1 SEHNR, CDR2 FQNEAQ (reference sequence). CDR3 DNA: TGTGCCAGCAGCACTGCCGCGGGACTAGTTTACGAGCAGTACTTC. Translation gives CASSTAAGLVYEQYF.

This clone was counted a few times. The V call is TRBV18, the J call TRBJ2-7; 7 nucleotides align to TRBD1. The CDR3 has 15 residues. Per the germline V gene, CDR1 is KGHSH and CDR2 is LQKENI. V was pared by 6 bases and J by 7 bases, with 15 bases of the junction left unmatched. In DNA form, the CDR3 reads TGTGCCAGCTCCCCCCAAGGGACAGTGCTGGGGGAGCAGTACTTC. This encodes CASSPQGTVLGEQYF. The variable domain in full, with the rest retrieved from reference TRBV18 and TRBJ2-7, is NAGVMQNPRHLVRRRGQEARLRCSPMKGHSHVYWYRQLPEEGLKFMVYLQKENIIDESGMPKERFSAEFPKEGPSILRIQQVVRGDSAAYFCASSPQGTVLGEQYFGPGTRLTVT.

The chain couples TRBV2 to TRBJ1-3, with no clear D. V shed 3 bases and J shed 0 bases, with 6 bases lying between them. The CDR3 runs 14 residues. Germline loops: CDR1 SNHLY, CDR2 FYNNEI. This chain's CDR3 is CASSDSFSGNTIYF. The CDR3 DNA follows: TGTGCCAGCAGTGACTCTTTCTCTGGAAACACCATATATTTT.

V usage is TRBV3-1 (or the pseudogene TRBV3-2) and J usage is TRBJ1-2, with 11 bases fitting TRBD1. Unmatched junction bases numbered 7, after V lost 4 bases and J lost 6 bases. From germline, CDR1 is LGHDT and CDR2 YNNKEL (reference sequence). The CDR3 is 15 amino acids. The CDR3, as DNA: TGTGCCAGCAGCCTGGACAGGGGGCGCGAAAATGGCTACACCTTC. Its protein is CASSLDRGRENGYTF.

The rearrangement uses TRBV29-1 and TRBJ1-1; 11 bases align to TRBD1. After removal of 8 bases from V and 11 bases from J, the junction contained 7 bases not matched to a gene. CDR3 length: 11 amino acids. CDR1 and CDR2 (germline): SQVTM, ANQGSEA. As DNA, the CDR3 is TGCAGCACGGGACAGGGGGGTAAGGCTTTCTTT. It specifies CSTGQGGKAFF.

The chain links TRBV5-4 to TRBJ2-5; 10 nucleotides match TRBD1. The germline V gene encodes CDR1 SGHNT and CDR2 YYREEE (reference sequence). The V gene end was trimmed by 3 bases and the J gene end by 1 base; junction bases not matched to a gene: 3. The CDR3 extends over 15 amino acids. CDR3: CASSSRQGAQETQYF. In nucleotides, the CDR3 is TGTGCCAGCAGCTCTAGACAGGGGGCCCAAGAGACCCAGTACTTC.

This rearrangement joins TRBV6-6 to TRBJ1-2; TRBD1 matches 9 bases. Germline-derived CDR1 and CDR2 are MNHNY and SVGAGI (reference sequence). The V and J ends lost 2 bases and 10 bases, in that order; junction bases with no gene match: 8. The CDR3 contains 14 residues. The CDR3 region is CASSYDRGGRAYTF. DNA of the CDR3: TGTGCCAGCAGTTACGACAGGGGGGGGAGGGCCTACACCTTC.

The CDR3 loop is CASSASDSPRAFF. The CDR3 bases are TGCGCCAGCAGTGCCTCCGACAGTCCACGGGCTTTCTTT. The rearrangement joins TRBV10-1 to TRBJ1-1, with D possibly matching TRBD1 (5 bases). Trimming took 4 bases from V and 11 from J, leaving 17 bases between them. Germline V gives CDR1 WNHNN, CDR2 SYGVQD (reference sequence). The CDR3 is 13 residues long.

This clone was counted many times. The chain carries TRBV6-5 and TRBJ1-5; the D gene is possibly TRBD1 (5 bases). Germline V gene data show CDR1 as MNHEY and CDR2 as SVGAGI. The CDR3 contains 14 residues. Trimming shortened V by 5 bases and J by 5 bases, and 13 bases separated the two germline ends. CDR3 residues: CASSNLREDQPQHF. The CDR3 DNA reads as TGTGCCAGCAGTAACCTCAGGGAGGATCAGCCCCAGCATTTT.

The chain's CDR3 is CASSVGLAGVNEQFF. In DNA form, the CDR3 reads TGTGCCAGCAGCGTGGGACTAGCGGGGGTCAATGAGCAGTTCTTC. This rearrangement joins TRBV9 to TRBJ2-1, with TRBD2 matching over 14 bases. In germline, CDR1 is SGDLS, CDR2 YYNGEE. V lost 2 bases, J lost 6 bases, and 1 base stayed unmatched. CDR3 length: 15 residues.

This chain links TRBV6-5 with TRBJ1-5; TRBD1 might be the D (5 bases). V shed 2 bases and J shed 1 base, with 9 bases lying between them. The CDR3 runs 15 residues. From germline, CDR1 is MNHEY and CDR2 SVGAGI. For the CDR3, the DNA is TGTGCCAGCAGTTACCCCCGACAGAGCAATCAGCCCCAGCATTTT. Its translation is CASSYPRQSNQPQHF.